The 27 T cell receptor beta chains listed next were all sequenced from one sample in a study of Tregs in tolerant kidney transplant recipients. For these receptors, no antigen is known. Produced via immunoSEQ multiplex PCR; TCRdb's table is partial and in-frame only. The data show 9,000 to 13,000 clones, about 90% seen once. The input for sequencing was Tregs from blood cultured with allogeneic cells, taken before the transplant. These receptor sequences come from a human patient who received a combined kidney and bone marrow transplant.

CDR3: CASSVGGAAYNEQFF. CDR3 in DNA: TGTGCCAGCAGCGTAGGGGGGGCGGCATACAATGAGCAGTTCTTC. This rearrangement joins TRBV9 to TRBJ2-1, with D perhaps being TRBD1 or TRBD2 (6 bases each). Germline assignment: CDR1 SGDLS and CDR2 YYNGEE. Trimming removed 0 bases at V and 4 bases at J, with 11 bases between. CDR3 length: 15 residues.

The chain uses TRBV2 and TRBJ2-2; either TRBD1 or TRBD2 may supply D (5 bases each). Germline values: CDR1 SNHLY, CDR2 FYNNEI. V was shortened by 6 bases and J by 3 bases, with 5 bases between the two germline ends. The CDR3 contains 12 residues. Written as DNA, the CDR3 is TGTGCCAGCAGGGGGGACACCGGGGAGCTGTTTTTT. It encodes CASRGDTGELFF.

The genes are TRBV19 and TRBJ1-3, with a weak D call TRBD1 (6 bases). Germline V CDR1 and CDR2: LNHDA, SQIVND (reference sequence). The CDR3 contains 15 residues. V lost 5 bases to trimming and J lost 0 bases, with 11 bases between them. CDR3 DNA sequence: TGTGCCAGTAGTGTCGGACAGTTCTCTGGAAACACCATATATTTT. Encoded protein: CASSVGQFSGNTIYF. The full variable domain, with the rest looked up from reference TRBV19 and TRBJ1-3, is DGGITQSPKYLFRKEGQNVTLSCEQNLNHDAMYWYRQDPGQGLRLIYYSQIVNDFQKGDIAEGYSVSREKKESFPLTVTSAQKNPTAFYLCASSVGQFSGNTIYFGEGSWLTVV.

The chain couples TRBV5-5 to TRBJ2-7, with D possibly called TRBD1 or TRBD2 (6 bases each). The CDR3 is made up of 16 amino acids. Trimming cost V 4 bases and J 3 bases, with 20 bases left between them. CDR1 and CDR2 (germline): SGHKS, YYEKEE (reference sequence). DNA for the CDR3: TGTGCCAGCAGCCCAGTCTCGTCGGGGGCGTTCTACGAGCAGTACTTC. This encodes CASSPVSSGAFYEQYF.

The chain employs TRBV10-3 and TRBJ2-7, with 11 bases fitting TRBD2. The ends lost 9 bases at V and 9 bases at J; junction bases unmatched: 10. Per the germline V gene, CDR1 is ENHRY and CDR2 is SYGVKD. The CDR3 is 13 residues long. The CDR3 sequence: CAITTLAGDGQYF. DNA of the CDR3: TGTGCCATTACTACACTAGCGGGAGACGGGCAGTACTTC.

V usage is TRBV7-3 and J usage is TRBJ2-4, with D maybe TRBD2 (5 bases). CDR3 length equals 13 residues. In germline, CDR1 is SGHTA, CDR2 FQGTGA. Trimming stripped 5 bases from V and 7 bases from J, with 12 bases between. In nucleotides, the CDR3 is TGTGCCAGCAGCCCTCGGGGTTTGAACATTCAGTACTTC. This encodes CASSPRGLNIQYF.

V usage is TRBV27 and J usage is TRBJ2-3, with D perhaps matching TRBD1 (5 bases). The CDR3 length is 15 residues. V was pared by 0 bases and J by 1 base, with 8 bases between. Germline loops: CDR1 MNHEY, CDR2 SMNVEV (reference sequence). The CDR3 DNA reads TGTGCCAGCAGTTTATCAGGGGCGGGCACAGATACGCAGTATTTT. Protein product: CASSLSGAGTDTQYF.

A note on this clone: This sample also contains other DNA sequences that code for the same CDR3. This chain links TRBV30 with TRBJ2-7; TRBD2 aligns across 8 bases. The V and J ends lost 0 bases and 5 bases, in that order; junction bases with no gene match: 18. The CDR3 loop spans 18 amino acids. Germline CDR1 GTSNPN, CDR2 SVGIG (reference sequence). The CDR3 bases are TGTGCCTGGAGTGTTAGGACCGGGGGGGGGAGGGGCGGCAACGAGCAGTACTTC. Protein sequence: CAWSVRTGGGRGGNEQYF.

The V call is TRBV4-3, the J call TRBJ2-7, with D maybe TRBD1 (6 bases). This CDR3 has 16 amino acids. V dropped 1 base and J dropped 5 bases, with 18 bases sitting between them. From germline, CDR1 is LGHNA and CDR2 YSLEER. The CDR3 is CASSQGLSTGIHEQYF. The DNA for the CDR3 is TGCGCCAGCAGCCAAGGCCTATCAACAGGGATCCACGAGCAGTACTTC.

The chain has TRBV5-1 and TRBJ1-2; TRBD1 might be the D (5 bases). The CDR3 is made up of 16 amino acids. Germline-derived CDR1 and CDR2 are SGHRS and YFSETQ. The V end lost 0 bases, the J end lost 2 bases, and 14 bases lay between the germline ends. The CDR3 sequence is CASSLANPGRNYGYTF. In DNA form, the CDR3 reads TGCGCCAGCAGCTTGGCGAACCCGGGACGGAACTATGGCTACACCTTC. The full variable domain, its missing parts supplied by reference TRBV5-1 and TRBJ1-2, is KAGVTQTPRYLIKTRGQQVTLSCSPISGHRSVSWYQQTPGQGLQFLFEYFSETQRNKGNFPGRFSGRQFSNSRSEMNVSTLELGDSALYLCASSLANPGRNYGYTFGSGTRLTVV.

V gene TRBV6-5 combines with J gene TRBJ2-7; no firm D call. V gave up 2 bases and J gave up 4 bases, with 9 bases separating them. The CDR3 runs to 13 residues. CDR1 is MNHEY and CDR2 is SVGAGI in the germline V gene. This CDR3 is CASSYEAPYEQYF. The CDR3 DNA is TGTGCCAGCAGTTACGAGGCGCCTTACGAGCAGTACTTC.

This chain uses TRBV7-2 with TRBJ2-1; D not resolved. The V end lost 0 bases, the J end lost 7 bases, and 13 bases lay between the germline ends. Germline V lookup: CDR1 SGHTA, CDR2 FQGNSA. There are 15 residues in the CDR3. CDR3 bases: TGTGCCAGCAGCTTAGCTTATCAGACTTGGAATGAGCAGTTCTTC. Translated, it gives CASSLAYQTWNEQFF.

The gene calls are TRBV12-5 and TRBJ2-5, with D uncertain. The germline V gene has CDR1 LGHNT and CDR2 FRNRAP. Trimming cost V 0 bases and J 5 bases, with 4 bases left between them. The CDR3 loop spans 12 amino acids. The CDR3 loop is CASGLVQETQYF. The CDR3 nucleotides are TGTGCTAGTGGTTTGGTTCAGGAGACCCAGTACTTC.

The chain couples TRBV7-9 to TRBJ1-1; D perhaps matches TRBD1 (5 bases). This CDR3 spans 15 amino acids. V was cut by 4 bases and J by 4 bases, with 16 bases left in between. CDR1 and CDR2 (germline): SEHNR, FQNEAQ (reference sequence). The CDR3 nucleotides read TGTGCCAGCAGCTCCACCAGGGTCGGGATCACTGAAGCTTTCTTT. Translation: CASSSTRVGITEAFF.

This sequence joins TRBV30 and TRBJ1-2; D might be TRBD1 (6 bases). This CDR3 comprises 14 residues. Germline loops: CDR1 GTSNPN, CDR2 SVGIG (reference sequence). The germline V and J ends were trimmed by 4 bases and 2 bases, with 14 bases remaining between them. The chain's CDR3 is CAWTAGVQNYGYTF. The CDR3 DNA sequence: TGTGCCTGGACGGCAGGGGTCCAGAACTATGGCTACACCTTC.

Turning to this clone: The sample carries other DNA sequences with the same CDR3. The genes are TRBV7-9 and TRBJ2-2; D perhaps matches TRBD1 (5 bases). V lost 1 base and J lost 0, with 12 bases in between. The CDR3 length is 17 residues. CDR1 and CDR2 from the germline V gene are SEHNR and FQNEAQ (reference sequence). The CDR3 here is CASSLGRQGPNTGELFF. DNA of the CDR3: TGTGCCAGCAGCTTAGGTCGGCAGGGCCCGAACACCGGGGAGCTGTTTTTT.

The V gene is TRBV11-2, the J gene TRBJ2-3; 8 nucleotides line up with TRBD2. With V trimmed by 8 bases and J by 3 bases, 16 bases remained unmatched. The CDR3 has 17 amino acids. CDR1 is SGHAT and CDR2 is FQNNGV in the germline V gene. The CDR3 DNA reads TGTGCCAGCGTCATCCTGCCCGGCGGGGGGTGGACAGATACGCAGTATTTT. It specifies CASVILPGGGWTDTQYF.

This clone was counted a few times. The chain combines TRBV5-5 with TRBJ1-5; perhaps TRBD1 as D (6 bases). The CDR3 covers 18 residues. The V gene's germline CDR1 is SGHKS and CDR2 YYEKEE (reference sequence). V was pared by 0 bases and J by 2 bases, with 18 bases between. CDR3 DNA: TGTGCCAGCAGCTTGGGGTTCCGGGGGGCGCGGGGCAATCAGCCCCAGCATTTT. Residues: CASSLGFRGARGNQPQHF.

This clone was counted a single time. The V call is TRBV7-3, the J call TRBJ2-3; D uncertain. Germline V gene data show CDR1 as SGHTA and CDR2 as FQGTGA. Trimming left V 4 bases short and J 0 bases short, with 8 bases between. The CDR3 spans 14 residues. For the CDR3, the DNA is TGTGCCAGCAGCTCTCGGGCGAGCACAGATACGCAGTATTTT. Its translation: CASSSRASTDTQYF. The full variable domain, completed using reference TRBV7-3 and TRBJ2-3, is GAGVSQTPSNKVTEKGKYVELRCDPISGHTALYWYRQSLGQGPEFLIYFQGTGAADDSGLPNDRFFAVRPEGSVSTLKIQRTERGDSAVYLCASSSRASTDTQYFGPGTRLTVL.

J is TRBJ1-2 and V is TRBV7-9; no reliable D call. The V end was cut by 5 bases, the J end by 5 bases, with 9 bases between. The CDR3 covers 12 residues. The germline V gene has CDR1 SEHNR and CDR2 FQNEAQ (reference sequence). Here the CDR3 DNA reads TGTGCCAGCAGCGTGGAGAGGTATGGCTACACCTTC. Protein product: CASSVERYGYTF.

The CDR3 sequence: CAIQTGQGLPYEQYF. The CDR3 DNA reads as TGTGCCATCCAAACGGGACAGGGCCTTCCCTACGAGCAGTACTTC. The chain has TRBV7-2 and TRBJ2-7; 9 bases match TRBD1. There are 15 residues in the CDR3. V shed 10 bases, J shed 2 bases, and the junction held 12 bases outside the gene matches. Per the germline V gene, CDR1 is SGHTA and CDR2 is FQGNSA.

The chain carries TRBV5-5 and TRBJ2-5; the match to TRBD1 covers 7 bases. CDR3 length: 15 residues. Looked up from germline, CDR1 is SGHKS and CDR2 is YYEKEE (reference sequence). V shed 2 bases and J 2 bases; nucleotides not matched to a gene: 6. CDR3 region: CASSFGTVQQETQYF. CDR3 DNA sequence: TGTGCCAGCAGCTTCGGGACAGTACAACAAGAGACCCAGTACTTC.

This rearrangement joins TRBV18 to TRBJ1-1; weak D call: TRBD1 (5 bases). CDR3 length: 12 residues. Germline loops: CDR1 KGHSH, CDR2 LQKENI. V lost 5 bases to trimming and J lost 11 bases, with 15 bases between them. The CDR3 sequence: CASSFGGMGAFF. The CDR3 DNA reads as TGTGCCAGCTCATTTGGGGGAATGGGGGCTTTCTTT.

This clone appeared a single time. The chain uses TRBV7-2 and TRBJ1-3; D remains unclear. This CDR3 has 13 residues. V dropped 5 bases and J dropped 9 bases, with 14 bases sitting between them. CDR1 and CDR2 from the germline V gene are SGHTA and FQGNSA. Written as DNA, the CDR3 is TGTGCCAGCAGCCCTAATTGGGGTCTCACCATATATTTT. It codes for CASSPNWGLTIYF.

The chain employs TRBV13 and TRBJ2-5, with 12 positions matching TRBD2. Looked up from germline, CDR1 is PRHDT and CDR2 is FYEKMQ (reference sequence). The CDR3 consists of 14 residues. V was pared by 5 bases and J by 4 bases, with 2 bases of the junction left unmatched. The CDR3 sequence is CASSRTSGTETQYF. CDR3 sequence (DNA): TGTGCCAGCAGCCGGACTAGCGGGACAGAGACCCAGTACTTC.

The gene calls are TRBV6-5 and TRBJ1-2; the D gene is possibly TRBD1 (6 bases). Germline assignment: CDR1 MNHEY and CDR2 SVGAGI. The CDR3 is 13 residues long. The ends were cut back, 2 bases at V and 6 bases at J, with 10 bases in the middle. The CDR3 loop is CASSYHREDGYTF. The CDR3 DNA sequence: TGTGCCAGCAGTTACCACAGGGAGGATGGCTACACCTTC.

The chain combines TRBV25-1 with TRBJ1-1, with no clear D. The CDR3 is 11 residues long. The V end was cut by 1 base, the J end by 7 bases, with 4 bases between. CDR1 is MGHDK and CDR2 is SYGVNS in the germline V gene. The CDR3 nucleotides are TGTGCCAGCAGTGAATGGGGTGAAGCTTTCTTT. Translating gives CASSEWGEAFF.